Given below is one T cell receptor (beta chain) in context. This clonotype appeared many times. The antigen it binds to is not known. The sample holds no much larger clone one base away, and base qualities are not on file. The sample originates from a study of T cells in Graves' hyperthyroidism and ophthalmopathy (dated by TCRdb to between 2018 and 2020). In terms of the full investigation: Peripheral blood was sampled at the time of initial diagnosis, prior to any treatment. To identify distinguishing TCR V-J signatures, a discovery cohort of about 100 patients was used, comprising under 45 with Graves' ophthalmopathy and 57 with stable Graves' hyperthyroidism. Prospective prediction of ophthalmopathy was tested in an independent validation cohort of fewer than 20 hyperthyroidism patients and 15 to 17 patients who later progressed to ophthalmopathy. For training and testing, the 100 or so patients in the discovery cohort were randomly divided in a 7:3 ratio. The study also compared thyroid tissue and blood T-cell repertoires from five or six Graves' hyperthyroidism patients. After blood sampling, hyperthyroidism patients were treated with methimazole at a starting dose of 30 mg daily, and ophthalmopathy patients were treated with high-dose intravenous methylprednisolone. According to the paper, TCR Vbeta CDR3 sequencing was carried out on approximately 140 peripheral blood samples, which came from approximately 43 ophthalmopathy, 75 or so hyperthyroidism and roughly 17 progressor patients. What the work shows at the level of the full study, not this receptor alone: Sample size was not statistically predetermined, and investigators were not blinded to group allocation. Most expanded thyroid clonotypes (frequency above 0.001) were also detected in blood, suggesting blood repertoires may reflect thyroid immune responses. In validation, the model predicted progression to ophthalmopathy a median of 6.5 months before onset, with over 55% sensitivity and roughly 72% specificity. A 13 V-J signature model separated ophthalmopathy from stable hyperthyroidism, with roughly 88% sensitivity and roughly 81% specificity in cross-validation and 80%/75% in testing.

The TCR beta CDR3 regions were amplified from the RNA transcripts. The TCR CDR3 was subjected to a first round of RT-PCR using the HTBI primer set and the Qiagen OneStep RT-PCR kit. Libraries were constructed in a second round of multiplex PCR, after which size selection and purification were performed. Libraries were sequenced paired-end with 100 bp reads on an Illumina HiSeq2000. Turning to the authors' computational methods: Raw data were processed with SOAPnuke, discarding reads with adapters, uncalled bases, mean Phred below 15, or no exact constant-primer or identifier match. COPE v1.2.5 was used to merge the high-quality paired reads, and each unique nucleotide sequence was defined as a clonotype. MiTCR v1.1 was used to align clonotypes to the IMGT TRBV, TRBD and TRBJ reference segments. Only V-J combinations with frequency above 0.0001, covering about 99% of repertoires, were analysed. The TCS score was defined as F50 (clonal expansion) divided by E x V (chaos), with BLOSUM62-based TCRdist calculated between CDR3 peptides within each V-J. Welch's t-statistics and random forest reduced roughly 500 V-J features to 13, which were used in a naive Bayes classifier (R e1071). The public reads were quality trimmed at Q25 with fastp and then assembled into clones with MiXCR by TCRdb, keeping productive beta chains. Every distinct CDR3 protein forms one entry, paired with its most common genes and DNA. These V and J calls rely on TCRdb rather than the paper's analysis. The sample yields about 640,000 distinct CDR3 sequences; roughly 20% were counted once. 34% of the sample comes from the top ten.

Per the germline V gene (reference sequence), GTSNPN is the CDR1 and SVGIG is the CDR2. V was cut back by 1 base and J by 1 base, leaving a gap of 10 bases between them. The CDR3 sequence holds 14 residues, the cysteine and phenylalanine included. The sequence is cut down to CDR3 DNA, 42 bases in frame from base 1. In the ophthalmopathy patients, disease was moderately to severely active, with a Clinical Activity Score of 3 or more, a NOSPECS grade of 4 or more, and a duration of less than 3 months. The study excluded patients with uncontrolled infections, other autoimmune diseases, pregnancy or lactation. Diagnoses were established on the basis of clinical symptoms, serum thyroxine and TRAb, thyroid ultrasound, and orbital computed tomography. PBMCs were separated from roughly 10 ml of fresh peripheral blood using Ficoll-Paque density gradient centrifugation. Trizol reagent was used to extract total RNA, and RNA quality was then checked on an Agilent 2100 Bioanalyzer.

The chain joins TRBV30 to TRBJ1-1, and TRBD1 may be the D gene, going by 5 matching bases. The sequencing input was blood. This TCR was recovered from a man younger than 45 with Graves' ophthalmopathy. This receptor carries the CDR3 CAWSEGRKNTEAFF. The sequence in DNA is TGTGCCTGGAGTGAGGGACGGAAGAACACTGAAGCTTTCTTT.